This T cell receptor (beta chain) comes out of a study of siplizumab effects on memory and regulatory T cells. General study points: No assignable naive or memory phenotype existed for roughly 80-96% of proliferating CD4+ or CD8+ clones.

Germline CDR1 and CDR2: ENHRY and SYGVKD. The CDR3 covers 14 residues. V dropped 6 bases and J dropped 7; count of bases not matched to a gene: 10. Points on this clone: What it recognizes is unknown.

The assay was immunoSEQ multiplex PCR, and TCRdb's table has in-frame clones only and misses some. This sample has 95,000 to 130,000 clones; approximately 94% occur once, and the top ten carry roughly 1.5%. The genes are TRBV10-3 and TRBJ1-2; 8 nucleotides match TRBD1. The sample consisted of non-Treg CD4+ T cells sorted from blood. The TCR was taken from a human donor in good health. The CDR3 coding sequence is TGTGCCATCAGAGAACAGGGGGATCCAAGTGGCTACACCTTC. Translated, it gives CAIREQGDPSGYTF.